Here is one T cell receptor beta chain with its context. Antigen specificity is unknown. CDR1 and CDR2 (germline): SGDLS, YYNGEE. This CDR3 comprises 16 residues. Trimming took off 3 bases at V and 3 bases at J, with 18 bases between the two ends. The record originates from a study of T cells in Graves' hyperthyroidism and ophthalmopathy. Authors of the study amplified TCR beta CDR3 regions from RNA transcripts. In the first-round RT-PCR of the TCR CDR3, the HTBI primer set was used. TCRdb reprocessed the multiplex PCR reads via MiXCR and lists one record per CDR3 protein. The data hold about 380,000 distinct CDR3 sequences, with about 18% observed a single time. Whole-study findings and limits: Most expanded thyroid clonotypes above 0.001 also appeared in blood.

PBMCs were collected from a roughly 10 ml volume of fresh peripheral blood. The chain employs TRBV9 and TRBJ1-1; no clear D. This receptor was identified in a man between 18 and 35 years old with Graves' ophthalmopathy. Sequenced material: blood. This CDR3 is CASSARLETTYTEAFF. The CDR3 DNA reads TGTGCCAGCAGCGCGAGGCTAGAGACAACCTACACTGAAGCTTTCTTT.